This T cell receptor (beta chain) comes out of a study of cytomegalovirus exposure and HLA in healthy donors. These donors counted as nominally healthy when sampled, but unrecorded immune exposures were likely. Primers included in the PCR were 60 Vbeta and 13 Jbeta primers. TCRdb keeps only in-frame clones here, not all; method: immunoSEQ multiplex PCR. Here the sample spans approximately 190,000 clones, approximately 81% being singletons. The CDR3 is 14 residues long. V gave up 7 bases and J gave up 1 base, with 13 bases separating them. The germline gives CDR1 SGHDN, CDR2 FVKESK. The clonotype was recovered from a man in his fifties or sixties in good health and CMV-seronegative. The specimen sequenced was PBMCs. The chain links TRBV14 to TRBJ1-1; D perhaps matches TRBD1 (5 bases). The CDR3 sequence is CASNIQGSNTEAFF. CDR3 DNA sequence: TGTGCCAGCAACATCCAGGGATCGAACACTGAAGCTTTCTTT.